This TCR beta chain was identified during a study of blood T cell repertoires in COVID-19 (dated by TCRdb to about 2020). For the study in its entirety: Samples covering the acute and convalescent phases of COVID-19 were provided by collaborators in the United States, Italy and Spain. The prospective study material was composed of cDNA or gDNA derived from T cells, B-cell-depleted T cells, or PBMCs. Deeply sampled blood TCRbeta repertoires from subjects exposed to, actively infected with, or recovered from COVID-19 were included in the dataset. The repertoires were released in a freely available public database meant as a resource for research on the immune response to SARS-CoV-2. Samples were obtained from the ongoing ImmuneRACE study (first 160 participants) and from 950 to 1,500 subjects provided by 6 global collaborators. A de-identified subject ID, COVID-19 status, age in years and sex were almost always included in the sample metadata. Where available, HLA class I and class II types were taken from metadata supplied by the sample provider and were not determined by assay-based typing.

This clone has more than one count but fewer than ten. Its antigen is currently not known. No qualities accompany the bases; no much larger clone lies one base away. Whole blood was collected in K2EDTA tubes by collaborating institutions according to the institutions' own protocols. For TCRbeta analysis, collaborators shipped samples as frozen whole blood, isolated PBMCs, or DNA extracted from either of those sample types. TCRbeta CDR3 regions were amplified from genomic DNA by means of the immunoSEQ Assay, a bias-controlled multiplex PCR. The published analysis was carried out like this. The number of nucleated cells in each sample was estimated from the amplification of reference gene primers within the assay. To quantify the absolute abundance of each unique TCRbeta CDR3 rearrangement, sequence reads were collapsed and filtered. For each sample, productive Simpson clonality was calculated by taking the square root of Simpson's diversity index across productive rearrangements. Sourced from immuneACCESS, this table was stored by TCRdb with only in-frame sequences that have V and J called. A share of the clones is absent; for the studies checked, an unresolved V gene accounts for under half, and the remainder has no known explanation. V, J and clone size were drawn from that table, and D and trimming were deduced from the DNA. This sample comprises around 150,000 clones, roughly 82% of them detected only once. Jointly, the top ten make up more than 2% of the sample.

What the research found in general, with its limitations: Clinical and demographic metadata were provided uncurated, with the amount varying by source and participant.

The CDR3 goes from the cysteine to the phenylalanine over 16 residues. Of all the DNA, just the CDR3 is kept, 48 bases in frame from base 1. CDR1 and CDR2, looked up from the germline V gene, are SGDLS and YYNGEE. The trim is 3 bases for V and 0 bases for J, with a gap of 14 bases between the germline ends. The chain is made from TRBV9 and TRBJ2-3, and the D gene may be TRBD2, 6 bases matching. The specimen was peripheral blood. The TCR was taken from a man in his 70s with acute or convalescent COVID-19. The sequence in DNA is TGTGCCAGCAGCGCCCGACTAGACGGGAGCACAGATACGCAGTATTTT. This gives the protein CASSARLDGSTDTQYF.